This is a list of T cell receptor beta chains from one sample in a study of T-cell reconstitution after alpha-beta-depleted transplantation in children. A single record per CDR3 protein comes from TCRdb applying MiXCR to the PCR reads. The sample shows fewer than 700,000 distinct CDR3 sequences, 13% of them seen only once. The source was PBMCs, mostly from graft donor cells, collected 360 days after TCRalphabeta/CD19-depleted stem cell transplant. The receptors stem from a male patient younger than 18 who had a stem cell transplant for acute myeloid leukemia, so the T cells may come from the graft donor. CDR3s include the opening cysteine and the closing phenylalanine or tryptophan. A D gene is named only where the DNA matches it firmly. Not all rows give a size; the values are once, few, many and, for expanded clones, a class.

d_call	v_call	j_call	clone_size	cdr3_aa	cdr3_nt
.	TRBV20-1	TRBJ2-2	few	CSATGDLLLTGELFF	TGCAGTGCTACCGGGGACCTCCTCCTCACCGGGGAGCTGTTTTTT
TRBD2	TRBV9	TRBJ2-2	few	CASSVGPAPLSGSHTGELFF	TGTGCCAGCAGCGTCGGGCCGGCCCCCCTTAGCGGGAGTCACACCGGGGAGCTGTTTTTT
.	TRBV21-1	TRBJ1-1	many	CASRGRGKRAMNTEAFF	TGTGCCAGCAGAGGAAGGGGTAAGAGGGCCATGAACACTGAAGCTTTCTTT
TRBD2	TRBV6-1	TRBJ2-1	few	CASSRFQRETSNEQFF	TGTGCCAGCAGTCGGTTTCAGCGGGAGACCTCCAATGAGCAGTTCTTC
TRBD2	TRBV4-3	TRBJ2-7	.	CASSHKLAGVYEQYF	TGCGCCAGCAGCCACAAACTAGCGGGAGTTTACGAGCAGTACTTC
.	TRBV28	TRBJ2-3	many	CASSLSGSADTQYF	TGTGCCAGCAGTTTATCCGGGAGTGCAGATACGCAGTATTTT
TRBD2	TRBV5-1	TRBJ2-7	.	CASSLVRLAGSYEQYF	TGCGCCAGCAGCTTGGTTCGACTAGCGGGATCCTACGAGCAGTACTTC
TRBD2	TRBV5-1	TRBJ2-4	few	CASSSHQGSGRFNGIQYF	TGCGCCAGCAGCTCCCACCAAGGTAGCGGGAGGTTTAACGGCATTCAGTACTTC
.	TRBV12-3/TRBV12-4	TRBJ2-3	few	CASRPTGRSTDTQYF	TGTGCCAGCAGGCCGACAGGGAGGAGCACAGATACGCAGTATTTT
.	TRBV2	TRBJ2-5	.	CASERGTYEETQYF	TGTGCCTCCGAGAGGGGGACATACGAAGAGACCCAGTACTTC
TRBD1	TRBV12-3/TRBV12-4	TRBJ2-7	.	CASTYRQGPSYEQYF	TGTGCCAGCACCTACCGACAGGGGCCCTCCTACGAGCAGTACTTC
.	TRBV30	TRBJ2-2	few	CAWSVFLVTGELFF	TGTGCCTGGAGTGTATTCCTAGTCACCGGGGAGCTGTTTTTT
.	TRBV28	TRBJ1-6	.	CASRILLVNNSPLHF	TGTGCCAGCAGAATCCTCCTGGTCAATAATTCACCCCTCCACTTT
.	TRBV12-3/TRBV12-4	TRBJ2-1	.	CASSFYEQFF	TGTGCCAGCAGTTTCTATGAGCAGTTCTTC
TRBD2	TRBV30	TRBJ2-7	few	CAFLTSGRIYEQYF	TGTGCCTTCCTGACTAGCGGGAGAATCTACGAGCAGTACTTC
TRBD1	TRBV29-1	TRBJ2-4	few	CSVQGQLAKNIQYF	TGCAGCGTTCAGGGACAGCTAGCCAAAAACATTCAGTACTTC
.	TRBV5-4	TRBJ2-5	.	CASSYRGPLTAQETQYF	TGTGCCAGCAGTTACCGGGGACCCCTTACTGCCCAAGAGACCCAGTACTTC
.	TRBV20-1	TRBJ2-1	many	CSAREQGNEQFF	TGCAGTGCTAGAGAACAGGGTAATGAGCAGTTCTTC
TRBD2	TRBV12-3/TRBV12-4	TRBJ2-5	.	CASSGAGVGTQYF	TGTGCCAGCAGTGGCGCGGGGGTTGGGACCCAGTACTTC
.	TRBV20-1	TRBJ2-1	many	CSARGGDRSSYNEQFF	TGCAGTGCTAGAGGGGGGGACCGGAGCTCCTACAATGAGCAGTTCTTC
.	TRBV7-6	TRBJ2-5	.	CASSFGTNQETQYF	TGTGCCAGCAGCTTCGGGACAAACCAAGAGACCCAGTACTTC
.	TRBV2	TRBJ2-5	.	CASEKETQYF	TGTGCCAGCGAAAAAGAGACCCAGTACTTC
TRBD2	TRBV20-1	TRBJ2-7	.	CSARDLRAGSSYEQYF	TGCAGTGCTAGAGATTTGCGAGCGGGGAGCTCCTACGAGCAGTACTTC